A single sample is the source of the 25 T cell receptor beta chains below, sequenced in a study of T cells after yellow fever vaccination. TCRdb re-analysed the 5' RACE reads in MiXCR, keeping a single row per CDR3 protein. Seen here are 500,000 to 650,000 distinct CDR3 sequences, about a sixth observed once, and the top ten hold 17%. The sample was PBMCs, taken about 5 days after the first yellow fever vaccination. These receptors originate from a man aged 18 to 29 who received the YFV17D yellow fever vaccine.

This clonotype was recorded at least ten times. This rearrangement joins TRBV5-1 to TRBJ2-5; TRBD2 matches at 9 bases. After removal of 0 bases from V and 5 bases from J, the junction contained 5 bases not matched to a gene. Germline V gene data show CDR1 as SGHRS and CDR2 as YFSETQ. The CDR3 spans 15 residues. CDR3 loop: CASSLGLAGAETQYF. CDR3 DNA: TGCGCCAGCAGCTTGGGGTTAGCGGGGGCGGAGACCCAGTACTTC.

The gene calls are TRBV30 and TRBJ2-1; no definite D call. Trimming pared 1 base from V and 6 bases from J, leaving 7 bases between. Germline CDR1 reads GTSNPN; CDR2 reads SVGIG (reference sequence). The CDR3 is 12 residues long. The CDR3 DNA is TGTGCCTGGAGTGCCACCGGCAATGAGCAGTTCTTC. It specifies CAWSATGNEQFF. The entire variable domain, with the rest obtained from reference TRBV30 and TRBJ2-1, is as follows: SQTIHQWPATLVQPVGSPLSLECTVEGTSNPNLYWYRQAAGRGLQLLFYSVGIGQISSEVPQNLSASRPQDRQFILSSKKLLLSDSGFYLCAWSATGNEQFFGPGTRLTVL.

The chain couples TRBV7-9 to TRBJ1-5; no firm D call. CDR1 and CDR2 from the germline V gene are SEHNR and FQNEAQ (reference sequence). The CDR3 extends over 12 amino acids. Trimming stripped 4 bases from V and 9 bases from J, with 10 bases between. The DNA of the CDR3 is TGTGCCAGCAGCTCGGTCTACGGGCCCCAGCATTTT. Translated: CASSSVYGPQHF. The whole variable domain, filled in from reference TRBV7-9 and TRBJ1-5, reads DTGVSQNPRHKITKRGQNVTFRCDPISEHNRLYWYRQTLGQGPEFLTYFQNEAQLEKSRLLSDRFSAERPKGSFSTLEIQRTEQGDSAMYLCASSSVYGPQHFGDGTRLSIL.

The chain carries TRBV3-1 and TRBJ2-6; 7 bases are shared with TRBD1. With 3 bases clipped from V and 0 bases from J, the junction kept 8 bases outside the gene matches. Per the germline V gene, CDR1 is LGHDT and CDR2 is YNNKEL (reference sequence). This CDR3 region has 18 residues. DNA of the CDR3: TGTGCCAGCAGCCAGACGGGGACAGTTTACTCTGGGGCCAACGTCCTGACTTTC. It codes for CASSQTGTVYSGANVLTF.

This clonotype was detected many times. The genes are TRBV29-1 and TRBJ1-1; D might be TRBD1 (5 bases). Trimming took 7 bases from V and 6 from J, leaving 15 bases between them. The CDR3 contains 12 residues. CDR1 is SQVTM and CDR2 is ANQGSEA in the germline V gene. CDR3 amino acids: CSGILAGSEAFF. The CDR3 DNA sequence: TGCAGCGGAATACTGGCAGGGTCTGAAGCTTTCTTT.

The chain uses TRBV6-5 and TRBJ2-3; 8 nucleotides line up with TRBD1. Germline trimming cut 0 bases from V and 7 bases from J; bases unmatched to any gene: 3. The CDR3 runs to 14 residues. Germline assignment: CDR1 MNHEY and CDR2 SVGAGI. The DNA for the CDR3 is TGTGCCAGCAGTTACTCGGACAGGGTGAATACGCAGTATTTT. Encoded protein: CASSYSDRVNTQYF.

This clonotype was detected only a few times. The chain is built from TRBV16 and TRBJ1-6, with 10 bases lining up with TRBD1. The CDR3 contains 17 residues. Germline CDR1 is KGHSY and CDR2 is FQNENV. Losses at the gene ends were 4 bases for V and 4 bases for J; bases not matched to a gene: 7. For the CDR3, the DNA is TGTGCCAGCAGCCCACAGACAGGGGGCCCATATAATTCACCCCTCCACTTT. This codes for CASSPQTGGPYNSPLHF. The entire variable domain, with the rest obtained from reference TRBV16 and TRBJ1-6, is as follows: GEEVAQTPKHLVRGEGQKAKLYCAPIKGHSYVFWYQQVLKNEFKFLISFQNENVFDETGMPKERFSAKCLPNSPCSLEIQATKLEDSAVYFCASSPQTGGPYNSPLHFGNGTRLTVT.

In this sample, this clonotype turned up a few times. This chain joins TRBV29-1 and TRBJ2-1, with 10 bases that match TRBD2. Germline V lookup: CDR1 SQVTM, CDR2 ANQGSEA. After removal of 6 bases from V and 5 bases from J, the junction contained 4 bases not matched to a gene. The CDR3 runs to 13 residues. Here the CDR3 reads CSVGTSVNNEQFF. Written as DNA, the CDR3 is TGCAGCGTAGGGACTAGCGTTAACAATGAGCAGTTCTTC.

This clonotype has a single count. The CDR3 DNA reads TGCGCCAGCAGCCAAGGGAAGGCGGGCAGGGCCTCTCTCCACTTT. Translation gives CASSQGKAGRASLHF. The V call is TRBV4-3, the J call TRBJ1-6; D may be TRBD1 (5 bases). CDR3 length: 15 residues. Germline CDR1 LGHNA, CDR2 YSLEER. Trimming removed 1 base at V and 16 bases at J, with 20 bases between.

The chain couples TRBV4-2 to TRBJ2-7; 10 bases fit TRBD1. Trimming took 0 bases from V and 7 from J; bases not matched to a gene: 12. Germline V gene sequence: CDR1 LGHNA, CDR2 YNFKEQ. This CDR3 has 17 amino acids. CDR3 amino acids: CASSQELTGGLFGEQYF. DNA of the CDR3: TGTGCCAGCAGCCAAGAGTTGACAGGGGGCTTGTTTGGGGAGCAGTACTTC.

The sample holds a few counts of this clonotype. The rearrangement links TRBV5-1 to TRBJ1-2; D gene uncertain. The CDR3 is made up of 15 amino acids. Germline V gene lookup returns CDR1 SGHRS and CDR2 YFSETQ. V dropped 1 base and J dropped 2 bases, with 12 bases sitting between them. The CDR3 DNA is TGCGCCAGCAGCTTGAACACTAATTTGAACTATGGCTACACCTTC. Protein: CASSLNTNLNYGYTF.

This clonotype showed up many times. V usage is TRBV5-4 and J usage is TRBJ1-2; 8 bases are a match to TRBD1. J gave up 6 bases and V 0 bases, and 7 bases lay outside the gene matches. The CDR3 is 15 residues long. The germline V gene has CDR1 SGHNT and CDR2 YYREEE (reference sequence). In nucleotides, the CDR3 is TGTGCCAGCAGCTTGGAATCCAGGGGGCGAAATGGCTACACCTTC. As protein: CASSLESRGRNGYTF. Combining the CDR3 with reference TRBV5-4 and TRBJ1-2 gives the whole variable domain ETGVTQSPTHLIKTRGQQVTLRCSSQSGHNTVSWYQQALGQGPQFIFQYYREEENGRGNFPPRFSGLQFPNYSSELNVNALELDDSALYLCASSLESRGRNGYTFGSGTRLTVV.

This clonotype was detected a few times. V and J are TRBV4-3 and TRBJ2-1; D gene ambiguous. The germline CDR1 and CDR2 sequences are LGHNA and YSLEER. CDR3 length equals 15 residues. The V end was cut by 0 bases, the J end by 0 bases, with 6 bases between. The CDR3 reads CASSQEMSSYNEQFF. In DNA form, the CDR3 reads TGCGCCAGCAGCCAAGAGATGAGCTCCTACAATGAGCAGTTCTTC.

The DNA of the CDR3 is TGTGCCAGCAGCTTAGGGGACAGACGCTACACCTTC. Its translation: CASSLGDRRYTF. This chain joins TRBV7-2 and TRBJ1-2; TRBD1 matches at 7 bases. Germline values: CDR1 SGHTA, CDR2 FQGNSA. V lost 1 base and J lost 9; bases outside the gene matches: 2. CDR3 length equals 12 residues.

This CDR3 reads CASSSGLAYQYF. The CDR3 bases are TGTGCCAGCAGCTCCGGACTAGCTTACCAGTATTTT. The chain employs TRBV5-6 and TRBJ2-3; 8 positions agree with TRBD2. Germline CDR1 SGHDT, CDR2 YYEEEE. V lost 3 bases to trimming and J lost 12 bases; unmatched junction nucleotides: 6. The CDR3 is 12 amino acids.

The chain combines TRBV6-1 with TRBJ2-2; D uncertain. V was trimmed by 4 bases and J by 8 bases, leaving 17 bases between them. CDR3 length: 15 residues. Germline loops: CDR1 MNHNS, CDR2 SASEGT. The CDR3 spells CASSVQSIPIGELFF. CDR3 nucleotide sequence: TGTGCCAGCAGTGTCCAATCGATACCCATAGGGGAGCTGTTTTTT.

This clonotype came up a few times. The CDR3 spells CASSLRQADTQYF. The CDR3 region has the DNA TGTGCCAGCAGCTTAAGGCAGGCAGATACGCAGTATTTT. The V call is TRBV7-3, the J call TRBJ2-3, with no clear D. The CDR3 loop spans 13 amino acids. V gave up 1 base and J gave up 4 bases, with 6 bases separating them. Per the germline V gene, CDR1 is SGHTA and CDR2 is FQGTGA.

This rearrangement joins TRBV7-2 to TRBJ1-1, with D unresolved. The CDR3 loop spans 16 amino acids. The germline gives CDR1 SGHTA, CDR2 FQGNSA. With 3 bases removed from V and 0 bases from J, the gap between germline ends came to 14 bases. DNA for the CDR3: TGTGCCAGCAGCTTTTCCGGAACCCCCTTGAACACTGAAGCTTTCTTT. Translated, it gives CASSFSGTPLNTEAFF.

The gene calls are TRBV6-4 and TRBJ2-7; maybe TRBD2 (5 bases). Germline CDR1 reads MRHNA; CDR2 reads SNTAGT. The CDR3 runs 13 residues. V shed 11 bases and J shed 3 bases, with 17 bases lying between them. The CDR3 DNA reads TGTGCCCAACCGGGAACAAACGACTACGAGCAGTACTTC. This codes for CAQPGTNDYEQYF.

In this sample, this clonotype turned up a few times. This sequence joins TRBV18 and TRBJ2-3; D not certain. The V end was cut by 6 bases, the J end by 5 bases, with 18 bases between. Germline V CDR1 and CDR2: KGHSH, LQKENI. The CDR3 length is 15 residues. CDR3 coding DNA: TGTGCCAGCTCCCGCGAGGTTTGGGTGAGAGATACGCAGTATTTT. Encoded protein: CASSREVWVRDTQYF.

This clonotype turned up a few times. V and J are TRBV2 and TRBJ2-3; D is uncertain. Germline V gene sequence: CDR1 SNHLY, CDR2 FYNNEI. The V end lost 6 bases, the J end lost 4 bases, and 8 bases lay between the germline ends. This CDR3 is built from 12 residues. The CDR3 spells CASRAESDTQYF. The CDR3 DNA is TGTGCCAGCAGGGCAGAGTCAGATACGCAGTATTTT.

CDR3 sequence reads: CANRAGGTDTQYF. The CDR3 region has the DNA TGTGCCAACCGGGCAGGAGGCACAGATACGCAGTATTTT. V usage is TRBV2 and J usage is TRBJ2-3, with unresolved D. V lost 10 bases and J lost 1, with 12 bases in between. The germline V gene encodes CDR1 SNHLY and CDR2 FYNNEI. There are 13 residues in the CDR3.

The table lists this clonotype with a few counts. The chain couples TRBV29-1 to TRBJ2-5; 9 bases line up with TRBD1. J gave up 7 bases and V 6 bases, and 12 bases lay outside the gene matches. Germline V gives CDR1 SQVTM, CDR2 ANQGSEA. The CDR3 covers 14 residues. In DNA form, the CDR3 reads TGCAGCGTCGATACGACAGGGGGGGACGGGACCCAGTACTTC. Protein sequence: CSVDTTGGDGTQYF.

In this sample, this clonotype turned up a few times. The V gene is TRBV27, the J gene TRBJ1-2; no clear D gene. Trimming pared 5 bases from V and 0 bases from J, leaving 19 bases between. Germline CDR1 reads MNHEY; CDR2 reads SMNVEV (reference sequence). This CDR3 region has 17 residues. CDR3 in amino acids: CASSPIRWKLANYGYTF. The DNA of the CDR3 is TGTGCCAGCAGTCCAATCAGATGGAAGTTAGCTAACTATGGCTACACCTTC.

This clonotype was found a few times. The V gene is TRBV5-4, the J gene TRBJ2-2; the match to TRBD1 covers 7 bases. The V gene's germline CDR1 is SGHNT and CDR2 YYREEE (reference sequence). V shed 6 bases, J shed 4 bases, and the junction held 3 bases outside the gene matches. CDR3 size: 13 residues. CDR3 DNA sequence: TGTGCCAGCACCTGGGACAGCACCGGGGAGCTGTTTTTT. Encoded protein: CASTWDSTGELFF.